What follows are 8 T cell receptor beta chains derived from one specimen sequenced in a study of blood T cell repertoires in COVID-19. The protocol was immunoSEQ multiplex PCR, while the TCRdb copy is restricted to in-frame clones and leaves out a portion. The table has 200,000 to 300,000 clones, around 80% seen once. The sample consisted of peripheral blood. The origin of the receptors is a young woman with acute or convalescent COVID-19.

The gene calls are TRBV5-1 and TRBJ2-7, with 9 bases matching TRBD2. CDR3 length equals 16 residues. Looked up from germline, CDR1 is SGHRS and CDR2 is YFSETQ. V lost 0 bases, J lost 7 bases, and 11 bases stayed unmatched. CDR3 DNA: TGCGCCAGCAGCTTGGCCGTAATAGCGGGAGTGGATGAGCAGTACTTC. Translation: CASSLAVIAGVDEQYF.

The chain couples TRBV6-1 to TRBJ2-3; D is unclear. This CDR3 is built from 16 residues. The V end lost 4 bases, the J end lost 0 bases, and 14 bases lay between the germline ends. Germline values: CDR1 MNHNS, CDR2 SASEGT. The CDR3 reads CASSVFAVPSTDTQYF. DNA for the CDR3: TGTGCCAGCAGTGTATTTGCGGTACCTAGCACAGATACGCAGTATTTT.

CDR3 residues: CTSSRERTRGDGELFF. As DNA, the CDR3 is TGCACCAGCAGCCGAGAGAGAACACGGGGTGACGGGGAGCTGTTTTTT. V gene TRBV1 combines with J gene TRBJ2-2; no DNA check was done on the table's D call, TRBD2. TRBV1 is reported as a pseudogene. The CDR3 runs to 16 residues.

The rearrangement joins TRBV6-5 to TRBJ2-7; D is perhaps TRBD2 (5 bases). Per germline, CDR1 MNHEY and CDR2 SVGAGI. The CDR3 covers 15 residues. The ends were cut back, 5 bases at V and 3 bases at J, with 17 bases in the middle. The CDR3 region is CASSKTGIVGYEQYF. The CDR3 DNA is TGTGCCAGCAGTAAAACCGGGATTGTCGGCTACGAGCAGTACTTC.

V and J are TRBV11-2 and TRBJ1-2; possible D gene TRBD1, 6 bases. V was trimmed by 0 bases and J by 4 bases, leaving 15 bases between them. Germline V gene lookup returns CDR1 SGHAT and CDR2 FQNNGV. The CDR3 has 16 amino acids. The CDR3 region is CASSLEPTGRTYGYTF. The CDR3 DNA is TGTGCCAGCAGCTTAGAGCCGACAGGAAGGACCTATGGCTACACCTTC.

The rearrangement uses TRBV11-2 and TRBJ1-5; 8 bases map to TRBD1. Germline lookup yields CDR1 SGHAT and CDR2 FQNNGV. The CDR3 has 18 amino acids. The V and J ends lost 5 bases and 0 bases, in that order; junction bases with no gene match: 12. CDR3 in DNA: TGTGCCAGCAGCAAAGGACAGGGCGGATTTTTTAGCAATCAGCCCCAGCATTTT. It yields the protein CASSKGQGGFFSNQPQHF.

The genes are TRBV7-9 and TRBJ2-7; tentative D call: TRBD2 (6 bases). V shed 1 base and J shed 2 bases, with 15 bases lying between them. Germline V gene sequence: CDR1 SEHNR, CDR2 FQNEAQ (reference sequence). The CDR3 has 16 amino acids. CDR3: CASSLDKRVLPYEQYF. CDR3 in DNA: TGTGCCAGCAGCTTAGATAAGCGGGTGCTCCCCTACGAGCAGTACTTC.

V usage is TRBV29-1 and J usage is TRBJ2-2; TRBD1 matches at 8 bases. Germline V gene lookup returns CDR1 SQVTM and CDR2 ANQGSEA. The CDR3 is 14 residues long. Unmatched junction bases numbered 6, after V lost 6 bases and J lost 3 bases. CDR3 protein: CSVAGGEHTGELFF. The CDR3 bases are TGCAGCGTCGCAGGGGGCGAGCACACCGGGGAGCTGTTTTTT.